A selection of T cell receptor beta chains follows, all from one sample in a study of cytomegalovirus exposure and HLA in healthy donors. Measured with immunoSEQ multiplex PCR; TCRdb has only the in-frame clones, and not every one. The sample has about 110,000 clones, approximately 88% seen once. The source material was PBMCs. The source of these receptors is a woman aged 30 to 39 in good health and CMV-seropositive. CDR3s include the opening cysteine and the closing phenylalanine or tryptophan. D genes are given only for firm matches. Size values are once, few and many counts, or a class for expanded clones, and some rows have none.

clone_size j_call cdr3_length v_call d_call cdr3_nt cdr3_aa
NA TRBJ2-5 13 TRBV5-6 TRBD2 TGTGCCAGCAGCTTCGCGGGAGGAGAGACCCAGTACTTC CASSFAGGETQYF
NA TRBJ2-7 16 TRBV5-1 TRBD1 TGCGCCAGCAGCTTGGTTCGATGGACAGGGGATCGCGAGCAGTACTTC CASSLVRWTGDREQYF
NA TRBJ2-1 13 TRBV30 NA TGTGCCTGGAGTCCCTTTCCCGACAAGGAACAGTTCTTC CAWSPFPDKEQFF
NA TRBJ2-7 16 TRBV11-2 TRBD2 TGTGCCAGCAGCCATCTTCTAAGCGGGAAGGTTTACGAGCAGTACTTC CASSHLLSGKVYEQYF
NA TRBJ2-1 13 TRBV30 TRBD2 TGTGCCTGGGGAGCGGGGGGGCCGAATGAGCAGTTCTTC CAWGAGGPNEQFF
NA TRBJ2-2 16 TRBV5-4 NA TGTGCCAGCAGCTCCGGACTGCGGAGGTCCACCGGGGAGCTGTTTTTT CASSSGLRRSTGELFF
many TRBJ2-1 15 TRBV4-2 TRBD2 TGTGCCAGCAGCCTTCAGGCAGCGGGAGGACAGGAGCAGTTCTTC CASSLQAAGGQEQFF
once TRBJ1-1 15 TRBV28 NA TGTGCCAGCAGTCTGTCAGGGGTCACGAACACTGAAGCTTTCTTT CASSLSGVTNTEAFF
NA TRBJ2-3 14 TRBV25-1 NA TGTGCCAGCACCCCTGAGGGGGGCACAGATACGCAGTATTTT CASTPEGGTDTQYF
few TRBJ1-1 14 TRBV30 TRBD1 TGTGCCTGGAGCCCATCCGGGCAGGGGGCTGAAGCTTTCTTT CAWSPSGQGAEAFF
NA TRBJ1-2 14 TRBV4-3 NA TGCGCCAGCAGCCAAGATCGGGGGTGGTATGGCTACACCTTC CASSQDRGWYGYTF
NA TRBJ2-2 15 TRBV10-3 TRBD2 TGTGCCATCAGTGGGACTAGCGGGATGAACGGGGAGCTGTTTTTT CAISGTSGMNGELFF
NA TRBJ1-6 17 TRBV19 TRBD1 TGTGACAGCTTATCGGGGGGGGCCCGGGACAGTGGGACACCCCTCCACTTT CDSLSGGARDSGTPLHF
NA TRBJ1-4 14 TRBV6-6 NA TGTGCCAGCAGTTATTCAGGTTCGGGGGAAAAACTGTTTTTT CASSYSGSGEKLFF
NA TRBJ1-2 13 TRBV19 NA TGTGCCAGTAGCTCGGGGTATCGCTATGGCTACACCTTC CASSSGYRYGYTF
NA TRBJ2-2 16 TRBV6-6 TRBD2 TGTGCCAGCAGCCCACGACTAGCGGGAGACACCGGGGAGCTGTTTTTT CASSPRLAGDTGELFF
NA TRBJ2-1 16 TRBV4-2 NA TGTGCCAGCAGCCAAGGGGGTCGGGGGAGGTTCAATGAGCAGTTCTTC CASSQGGRGRFNEQFF